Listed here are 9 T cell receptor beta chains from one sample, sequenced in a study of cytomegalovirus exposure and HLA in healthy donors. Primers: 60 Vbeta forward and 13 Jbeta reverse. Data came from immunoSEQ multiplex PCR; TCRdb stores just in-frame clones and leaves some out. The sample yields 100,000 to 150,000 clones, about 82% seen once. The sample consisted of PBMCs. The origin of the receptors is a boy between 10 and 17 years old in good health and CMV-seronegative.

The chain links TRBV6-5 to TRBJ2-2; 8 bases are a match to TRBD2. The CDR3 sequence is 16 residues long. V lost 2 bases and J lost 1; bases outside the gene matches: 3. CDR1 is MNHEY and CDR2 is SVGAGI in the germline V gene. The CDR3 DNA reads TGTGCCAGCAGTTACGGAAGCGGGAGGAACACCGGGGAGCTGTTTTTT. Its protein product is CASSYGSGRNTGELFF.

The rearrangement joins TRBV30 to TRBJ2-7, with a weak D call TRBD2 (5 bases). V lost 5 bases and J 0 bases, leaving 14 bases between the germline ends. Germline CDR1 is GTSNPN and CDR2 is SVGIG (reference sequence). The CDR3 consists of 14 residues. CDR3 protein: CAWGGYPSSYEQYF. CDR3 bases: TGTGCCTGGGGAGGATACCCAAGCTCCTACGAGCAGTACTTC. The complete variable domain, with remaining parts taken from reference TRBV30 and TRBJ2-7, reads SQTIHQWPATLVQPVGSPLSLECTVEGTSNPNLYWYRQAAGRGLQLLFYSVGIGQISSEVPQNLSASRPQDRQFILSSKKLLLSDSGFYLCAWGGYPSSYEQYFGPGTRLTVT.

The CDR3 sequence: CAISEEGVAKNIQYF. The CDR3 DNA sequence: TGTGCCATCAGCGAAGAGGGGGTAGCCAAAAACATTCAGTACTTC. This sequence joins TRBV10-3 and TRBJ2-4; TRBD1 is a possible D gene (6 bases). This CDR3 region has 15 residues. Germline assignment: CDR1 ENHRY and CDR2 SYGVKD. Trimming cost V 6 bases and J 0 bases, with 12 bases left between them.

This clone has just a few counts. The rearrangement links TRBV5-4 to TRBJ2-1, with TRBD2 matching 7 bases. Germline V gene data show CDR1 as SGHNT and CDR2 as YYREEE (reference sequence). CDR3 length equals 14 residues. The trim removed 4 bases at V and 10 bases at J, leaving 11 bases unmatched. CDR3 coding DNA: TGTGCCAGCAGCCCGGAGGCCCCGCGGGGGGAGCAGTTCTTC. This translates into CASSPEAPRGEQFF.

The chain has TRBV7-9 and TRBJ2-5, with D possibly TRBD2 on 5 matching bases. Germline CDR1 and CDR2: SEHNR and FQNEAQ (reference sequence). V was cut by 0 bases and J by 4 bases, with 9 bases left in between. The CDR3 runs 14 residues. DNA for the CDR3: TGTGCCAGCAGCTTAGCGGGAGCTGGAGAGACCCAGTACTTC. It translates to CASSLAGAGETQYF.

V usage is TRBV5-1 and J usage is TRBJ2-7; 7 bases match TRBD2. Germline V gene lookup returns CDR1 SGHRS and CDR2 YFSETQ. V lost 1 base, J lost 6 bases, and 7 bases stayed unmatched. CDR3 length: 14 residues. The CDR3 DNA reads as TGCGCCAGCAGCTTGACGGCGGGAGATTTCGAGCAGTACTTC. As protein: CASSLTAGDFEQYF.

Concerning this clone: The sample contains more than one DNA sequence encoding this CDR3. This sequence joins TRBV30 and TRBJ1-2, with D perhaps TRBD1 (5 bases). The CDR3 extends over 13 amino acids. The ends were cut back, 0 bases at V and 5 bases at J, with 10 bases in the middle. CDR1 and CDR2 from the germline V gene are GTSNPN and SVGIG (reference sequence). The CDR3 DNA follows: TGTGCCTGGAGTGTAGGTCAGGGATATGGCTACACCTTC. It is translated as CAWSVGQGYGYTF.

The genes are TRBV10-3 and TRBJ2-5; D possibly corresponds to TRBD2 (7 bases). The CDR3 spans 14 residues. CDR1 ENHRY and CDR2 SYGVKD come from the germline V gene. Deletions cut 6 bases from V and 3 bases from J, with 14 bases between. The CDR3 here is CAIRGGRQEETQYF. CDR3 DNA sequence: TGTGCCATCAGGGGGGGGCGGCAAGAAGAGACCCAGTACTTC.

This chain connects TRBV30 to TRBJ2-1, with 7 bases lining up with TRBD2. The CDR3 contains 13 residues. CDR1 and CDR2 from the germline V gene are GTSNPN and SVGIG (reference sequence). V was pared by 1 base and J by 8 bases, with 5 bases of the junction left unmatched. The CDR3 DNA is TGTGCCTGGAGTGAGGGACTACCCTATGAGCAGTTCTTC. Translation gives CAWSEGLPYEQFF.